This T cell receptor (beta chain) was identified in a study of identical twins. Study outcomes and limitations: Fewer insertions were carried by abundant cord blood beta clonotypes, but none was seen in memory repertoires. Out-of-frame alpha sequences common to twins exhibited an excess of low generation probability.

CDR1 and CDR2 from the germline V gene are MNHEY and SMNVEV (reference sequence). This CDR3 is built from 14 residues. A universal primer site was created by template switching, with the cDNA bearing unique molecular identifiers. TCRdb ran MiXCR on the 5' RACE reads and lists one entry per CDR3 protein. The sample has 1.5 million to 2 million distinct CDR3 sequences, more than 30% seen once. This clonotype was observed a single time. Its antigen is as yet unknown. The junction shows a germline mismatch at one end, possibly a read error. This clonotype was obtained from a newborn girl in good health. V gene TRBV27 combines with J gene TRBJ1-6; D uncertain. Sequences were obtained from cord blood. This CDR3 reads CASSLSSPYSPPHF. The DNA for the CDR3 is TGTGCCAGCAGTTTATCGAGCCCCTATTCACCCCCCCACTTT.